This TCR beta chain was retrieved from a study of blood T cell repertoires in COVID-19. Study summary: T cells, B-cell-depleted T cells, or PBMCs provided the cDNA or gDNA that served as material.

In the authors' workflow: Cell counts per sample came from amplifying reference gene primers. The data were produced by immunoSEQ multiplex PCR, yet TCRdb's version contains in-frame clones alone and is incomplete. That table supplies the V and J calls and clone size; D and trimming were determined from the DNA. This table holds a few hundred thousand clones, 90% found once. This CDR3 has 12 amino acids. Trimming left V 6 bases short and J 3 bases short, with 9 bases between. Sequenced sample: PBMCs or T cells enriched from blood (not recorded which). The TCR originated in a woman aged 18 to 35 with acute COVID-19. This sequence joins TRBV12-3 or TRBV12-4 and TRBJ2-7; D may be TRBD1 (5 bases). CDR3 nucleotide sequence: TGTGCCAGCAGGACAGATTACTACGAGCAGTACTTC. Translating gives CASRTDYYEQYF.